The T cell receptor (beta chain) under discussion was sequenced for a study of CD8 T cells in Susac syndrome. Control patients had untreated stable or active relapsing-remitting multiple sclerosis by revised McDonald criteria. The germline CDR1 and CDR2 sequences are SGDLS and YYNGEE. This CDR3 spans 15 amino acids. Trimming shortened V by 2 bases and J by 2 bases, and 13 bases separated the two germline ends. An input of roughly 0.5 to 1 ug of RNA was subjected to reverse transcription using random hexamers. An immunoSEQ multiplex PCR amplified TCR beta CDR3 over 54 Vbeta and 13 Jbeta. MiXCR, applied by TCRdb to the immunoSEQ multiplex PCR reads, yields one record per CDR3 protein. The data contain roughly 130,000 distinct CDR3 sequences, roughly 94% of them singletons.

This clonotype was sampled from a human donor with multiple sclerosis. This chain links TRBV9 with TRBJ1-1, with a possible D match to TRBD1 (6 bases). Sequenced sample: CD4+ T cells from PBMCs. CDR3 nucleotide sequence: TGTGCCAGCAGCGTCGGGGTTGGGGGCAACACTGAAGCTTTCTTT. This gives the protein CASSVGVGGNTEAFF. The complete variable domain, with remaining parts taken from reference TRBV9 and TRBJ1-1, reads DSGVTQTPKHLITATGQRVTLRCSPRSGDLSVYWYQQSLDQGLQFLIQYYNGEERAKGNILERFSAQQFPDLHSELNLSSLELGDSALYFCASSVGVGGNTEAFFGQGTRLTVV.